This TCR beta chain was profiled in a study of T cells in Graves' hyperthyroidism and ophthalmopathy (dated by TCRdb to between 2019 and 2020). For context, the study as a whole: To identify TCR V-J signatures that set the groups apart, the researchers used a discovery cohort of about a hundred patients, made up of approximately 43 with Graves' ophthalmopathy and approximately 57 with stable Graves' hyperthyroidism. The 95 to 100 discovery patients were randomly divided into training and test sets at a 7:3 ratio. Thyroid tissue and blood T-cell repertoires from about 6 Graves' hyperthyroidism patients were also compared in the study. After blood sampling, hyperthyroidism patients were treated with methimazole at a starting dose of 30 mg daily, and ophthalmopathy patients were treated with high-dose intravenous methylprednisolone. The paper describes TCR Vbeta CDR3 sequencing of roughly 130 peripheral blood samples, made up of approximately 40 ophthalmopathy patients, approximately 76 hyperthyroidism patients and some 17 progressor patients. Prospective prediction of ophthalmopathy was tested in an independent validation cohort consisting of roughly 20 hyperthyroidism patients and about 17 patients who later progressed to ophthalmopathy.

The paper as a whole reports these results and caveats: Ophthalmopathy was separated from stable hyperthyroidism by a 13 V-J signature model, with approximately 89% sensitivity and about 81% specificity obtained in cross-validation and 80%/75% obtained in testing. Most expanded thyroid clonotypes (frequency above 0.001) were also found in blood, which suggests that blood repertoires may mirror thyroid immune responses. In validation, progression to ophthalmopathy was predicted by the model with 70.59% sensitivity and 72.22% specificity, a median of roughly 6.4 months before onset. No statistical method was used to fix the sample size in advance, and group allocation was not hidden from the investigators.

V trim: 6 bases; J trim: 7 bases; unmatched bases: 12. The CDR3, from cysteine to phenylalanine, totals 15 residues. Only the CDR3 region is kept as DNA, spanning 45 bases read in frame from base 1. CDR1 and CDR2 were assigned from the germline V gene as KGHDR and SFDVKD. Graves' hyperthyroidism was defined as stable when no progression to ophthalmopathy occurred over 18 months of follow-up. Hyperthyroidism patients were newly diagnosed, had a disease duration of under 2 months, and were aged 18 to 65 years. Exclusion was applied to patients with uncontrolled infections, other autoimmune diseases, pregnancy or lactation. Diagnoses relied on clinical symptoms, serum thyroxine and TRAb, thyroid ultrasound and orbital computed tomography. Total RNA was extracted using Trizol reagent, and RNA quality was assessed on an Agilent 2100 Bioanalyzer. The TCR beta CDR3 regions were amplified from the RNA transcripts. For the first round of RT-PCR on the TCR CDR3, the HTBI primer set was used together with the Qiagen OneStep RT-PCR kit. A second multiplex PCR round built the libraries, followed by size selection and purification. Sequencing of the libraries was done on an Illumina HiSeq2000 using paired-end 100 bp reads. Processing in the source paper ran as follows. SOAPnuke was used to process the raw data, removing reads that contained adapters or uncalled bases, had a mean Phred below 15, or lacked an exact match to the constant primer or identifier. COPE v1.2.5 was used to merge the high-quality paired reads, and each unique nucleotide sequence was defined as a clonotype. MiTCR v1.1 was used to align the clonotypes against IMGT TRBV, TRBD and TRBJ reference segments. Only V-J combinations with frequency above 0.0001, covering about 99% of repertoires, were analysed. A TCS score was defined as the ratio between F50 (clonal expansion) and ExV (chaos), using BLOSUM62-based TCRdist between CDR3 peptides within each V-J. Welch's t-statistics and random forest reduced some 510 V-J features to 13, which were used in a naive Bayes classifier (R e1071). TCRdb passed the public sequencing reads through fastp at Q25 and MiXCR, retaining productive beta sequences. Rows are combined by CDR3 protein, so each entry shows the most common genes and DNA. These V and J calls originate from TCRdb's pipeline instead of the authors' own analysis. This sample comprises approximately 590,000 distinct CDR3 sequences, approximately 44% of them detected only once. Of the sample, approximately 8.2% falls within the top ten clones.

This clonotype has a handful of counts. The antigen it recognizes is unknown. The record has no base qualities; no much larger clone is one base away. The source material was peripheral blood or thyroid tissue (not recorded which). The receptor was derived from a woman younger than 30 with Graves' hyperthyroidism. Donor details come from another sample of the same person, matched by shared clones. The rearrangement combines TRBV24-1 with TRBJ2-5; 8 of the junction bases match TRBD1. The nucleotide sequence reads as follows: TGTGCCACCAGTCCTTCGGGACAGGATACTGGGACCCAGTACTTC. Its protein reads: CATSPSGQDTGTQYF.